This T cell receptor beta chain stems from a study of tumor-infiltrating lymphocytes in glioblastoma multiforme. Three nested ARM-PCR rounds with V-beta and C-beta primers built TCRB libraries. A C-beta primer primed TCRB cDNA from 0.45 to 0.5 ug RNA. In TCRdb, the multiplex PCR reads were re-called with MiXCR into one record per CDR3 protein. The repertoire holds 13,000 or so distinct CDR3 sequences, with 64% as singletons. In germline, CDR1 is DFQATT, CDR2 SNEGSKA (reference sequence). V was clipped by 6 bases and J by 6 bases; unmatched bases: 9. The CDR3 covers 14 residues. J is TRBJ2-1 and V is TRBV20-1, with 9 bases that match TRBD2. This receptor was taken from a male donor with glioblastoma. The sequencing sample was made of brain tumor tissue. In DNA form, the CDR3 reads TGCAGTGCGACGCGGGAGGGAATTATCAATGAGCAGTTCTTC. This gives the protein CSATREGIINEQFF.